This record concerns one TCR beta chain sequence. Its antigen remains unidentified. The data are from a study of T cell responses to AZD1222 COVID-19 vaccine. The study's findings and limits: CD4 TCRs associated with vaccination spanned spike, dominating at 160-218 and 743-854. Mostly white British, mostly female donors; authors suggested clonal diversity may be underestimated.

The repertoire was sequenced with immunoSEQ multiplex PCR; TCRdb's copy has only in-frame clones and lacks some. The repertoire holds 250,000 to 300,000 clones, with approximately 94% as singletons. The CDR3 extends over 13 amino acids. CDR1 is MNHEY and CDR2 is SVGEGT in the germline V gene. V lost 2 bases and J lost 6, with 8 bases in between. This sequence joins TRBV6-2 or TRBV6-3 and TRBJ1-5, with D uncertain. This TCR was recovered from an adult who received the AZD1222 COVID-19 vaccine. The sample here was peripheral blood, taken 28 days after the second AZD1222 dose. The chain's CDR3 is CASSYLRLQPQHF. The CDR3 DNA is TGTGCCAGCAGTTACCTACGGCTTCAGCCCCAGCATTTT.